These 9 T cell receptor beta chains originate from one sample sequenced in a study of blood T cells in healthy people across ages (dated by TCRdb to between 2014 and 2017). The library was prepared using 5' RACE. A second 7 to 11 cycle PCR used a sample-barcoded 5' primer and a J-beta primer mix. The public reads were quality trimmed at Q25 with fastp and then assembled into clones with MiXCR by TCRdb, keeping productive beta chains. Rows matching on CDR3 protein sequence are summarized as one entry with the most common DNA and genes. In all, the sample holds around 2 million distinct CDR3 sequences, and about two fifths of those were seen once. The ten most abundant clones make up 23% of the sample. The sample taken for sequencing was blood. These receptors all stem from a human donor in good health.

This sequence joins TRBV24-1 and TRBJ2-1; TRBD2 matches at 10 bases. CDR1 and CDR2 from the germline V gene are KGHDR and SFDVKD. This CDR3 spans 15 amino acids. J was trimmed by 5 bases and V by 4 bases; bases with no gene match: 4. The CDR3 DNA reads TGTGCCACCAGTGAGGAGCGGGGGGGCAACAATGAGCAGTTCTTC. Amino acids: CATSEERGGNNEQFF.

This sequence joins TRBV3-1 and TRBJ2-3; D assignment may be TRBD1 or TRBD2 (6 bases each). Trimming stripped 6 bases from V and 8 bases from J, with 21 bases between. The CDR3 spans 15 residues. From germline, CDR1 is LGHDT and CDR2 YNNKEL (reference sequence). The CDR3 DNA reads as TGTGCCAGCAGACGCGGCGGGGACATCGACAGTACGCAGTATTTT. Its protein product is CASRRGGDIDSTQYF.

The rearrangement joins TRBV10-3 to TRBJ2-3, with D perhaps TRBD1 (5 bases). With 3 bases removed from V and 2 bases from J, the gap between germline ends came to 12 bases. The CDR3 contains 15 residues. Germline CDR1 ENHRY, CDR2 SYGVKD. CDR3 loop: CAISDSRGTTDTQYF. For the CDR3, the DNA is TGTGCCATCAGTGACTCAAGGGGAACCACAGATACGCAGTATTTT.

This clonotype came up a few times. The rearrangement joins TRBV29-1 to TRBJ2-4; 10 bases agree with TRBD1. Gene TRBJ2-7 matches the end of the DNA better, so the J call may be wrong. This CDR3 is built from 14 residues. Germline CDR1 and CDR2: SQVTM and ANQGSEA. The CDR3 protein is CSVEVGTGVLEQYF. CDR3 DNA: TGCAGCGTTGAAGTGGGGACAGGGGTCCTCGAGCAGTACTTC.

The chain has TRBV12-3 or TRBV12-4 and TRBJ2-1; TRBD2 aligns across 11 bases. The CDR3 loop spans 13 amino acids. After removal of 7 bases from V and 9 bases from J, the junction contained 5 bases not matched to a gene. The CDR3 DNA reads as TGTGCCAGCAATAGCGGGGGGGCCATTGAGCAGTTCTTC. Residues: CASNSGGAIEQFF.

V gene TRBV20-1 combines with J gene TRBJ2-3; 7 bases are a match to TRBD1. The V and J ends lost 6 bases and 3 bases, in that order; junction bases with no gene match: 9. This CDR3 spans 14 amino acids. Per the germline V gene, CDR1 is DFQATT and CDR2 is SNEGSKA (reference sequence). The CDR3 reads CSAKTGMGTDTQYF. The CDR3 bases are TGCAGTGCCAAGACAGGGATGGGGACAGATACGCAGTATTTT.

The gene calls are TRBV27 and TRBJ2-7; a possible D gene is TRBD2 (6 bases). Germline lookup yields CDR1 MNHEY and CDR2 SMNVEV (reference sequence). Trimming took 3 bases from V and 7 from J, leaving 16 bases between them. This CDR3 region has 14 residues. CDR3 coding DNA: TGTGCCAGCAGTTTCTTGGACCGCCGGGGGGAGCAGTACTTC. Translating gives CASSFLDRRGEQYF.

This clonotype was counted only a few times. This chain joins TRBV5-1 and TRBJ1-5; D uncertain. The CDR3 contains 15 residues. CDR1 and CDR2 from the germline V gene are SGHRS and YFSETQ. V dropped 0 bases and J dropped 0 bases, with 7 bases sitting between them. CDR3 protein: CASSLERNSNQPQHF. DNA for the CDR3: TGCGCCAGCAGCTTGGAACGGAATAGCAATCAGCCCCAGCATTTT.

This clonotype was found a few times. This sequence joins TRBV11-1 and TRBJ2-1; D is possibly TRBD1 (6 bases). This CDR3 contains 15 residues. Trimming removed 2 bases from V and 8 bases from J, with 16 bases in between. The germline gives CDR1 SGHAT, CDR2 FQDESV (reference sequence). CDR3 sequence reads: CASSLNRVHRDEQFF. CDR3 nucleotides: TGTGCCAGCAGCTTAAACAGGGTCCACAGGGATGAGCAGTTCTTC. Together with reference TRBV11-1 and TRBJ2-1, the CDR3 gives the full variable domain: EAEVAQSPRYKITEKSQAVAFWCDPISGHATLYWYRQILGQGPELLVQFQDESVVDDSQLPKDRFSAERLKGVDSTLKIQPAELGDSAMYLCASSLNRVHRDEQFFGPGTRLTVL.